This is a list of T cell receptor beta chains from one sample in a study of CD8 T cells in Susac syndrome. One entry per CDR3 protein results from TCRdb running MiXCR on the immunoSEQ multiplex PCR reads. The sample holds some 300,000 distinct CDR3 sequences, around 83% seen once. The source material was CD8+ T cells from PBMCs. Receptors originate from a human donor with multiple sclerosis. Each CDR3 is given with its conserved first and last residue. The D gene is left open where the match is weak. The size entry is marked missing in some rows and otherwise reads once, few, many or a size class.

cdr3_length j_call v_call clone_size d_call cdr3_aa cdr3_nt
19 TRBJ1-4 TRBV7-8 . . CASSFSLIGAEGTNEKLFF TGTGCCAGCAGCTTTTCCTTGATAGGGGCGGAAGGAACTAATGAAAAACTGTTTTTT
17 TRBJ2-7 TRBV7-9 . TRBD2 CASSSRKTSGSRYEQYF TGTGCCAGCAGCTCCAGGAAAACTAGCGGGAGCCGCTACGAGCAGTACTTC
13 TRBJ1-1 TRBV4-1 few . CASRGARNTEAFF TGCGCCAGCAGGGGGGCGAGAAACACTGAAGCTTTCTTT
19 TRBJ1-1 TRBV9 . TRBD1 CASSLGDRGRMGGNTEAFF TGTGCCAGCAGCCTTGGAGACAGGGGGCGAATGGGAGGGAACACTGAAGCTTTCTTT
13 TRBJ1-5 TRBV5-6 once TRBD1 CASSWDREEPQHF TGTGCCAGCAGCTGGGACAGGGAAGAGCCCCAGCATTTT
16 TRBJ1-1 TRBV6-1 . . CASSERFRDGNTEAFF TGTGCCAGCAGTGAAAGATTTCGGGACGGCAACACTGAAGCTTTCTTT
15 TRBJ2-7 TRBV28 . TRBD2 CASSLWRERGYEQYF TGTGCCAGCAGTTTATGGCGGGAGAGGGGCTACGAGCAGTACTTC
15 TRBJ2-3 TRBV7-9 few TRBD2 CASRPGLAGIDTQYF TGTGCCAGCAGACCAGGACTAGCGGGAATAGATACGCAGTATTTT
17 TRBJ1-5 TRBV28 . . CASARPAPQVLNQPQHF TGTGCCAGTGCAAGGCCGGCACCACAGGTTCTAAATCAGCCCCAGCATTTT
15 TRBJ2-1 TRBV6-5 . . CASSHLAWSYNEQFF TGTGCCAGCAGTCACTTGGCATGGTCATACAATGAGCAGTTCTTC
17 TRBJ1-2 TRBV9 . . CASSSSLDVTWNYGYTF TGTGCCAGCAGCTCTAGTTTGGACGTCACATGGAACTATGGCTACACCTTC
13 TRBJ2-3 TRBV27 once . CASSLSRGHTQYF TGTGCCAGCAGTTTATCTCGGGGCCATACGCAGTATTTT
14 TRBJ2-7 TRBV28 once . CASSPTWEAYEQYF TGTGCCAGCAGTCCGACCTGGGAGGCCTACGAGCAGTACTTC
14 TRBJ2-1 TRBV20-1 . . CSGQGRVGYNEQFF TGCAGTGGCCAAGGGCGGGTTGGGTACAATGAGCAGTTCTTC
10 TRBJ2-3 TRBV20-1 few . CSAGPGHQYF TGCAGTGCAGGGCCGGGACACCAGTATTTT
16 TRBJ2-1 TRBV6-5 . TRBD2 CASSYQLAGPYNEQFF TGTGCCAGCAGTTACCAGCTAGCGGGTCCCTACAATGAGCAGTTCTTC
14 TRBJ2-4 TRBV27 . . CASSLTNIRNIQYF TGTGCCAGCAGTCTTACTAATATACGGAACATTCAGTATTTC
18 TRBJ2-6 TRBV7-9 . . CASSDFRETRAGANVLTF TGTGCCAGCAGCGATTTCCGGGAAACCCGAGCTGGGGCCAACGTCCTGACTTTC
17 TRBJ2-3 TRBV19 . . CASRERAEGTSTDTQYF TGTGCCAGTAGGGAGCGGGCAGAAGGAACTAGCACAGATACGCAGTATTTT
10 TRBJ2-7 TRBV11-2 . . CASKGDRQYF TGTGCCAGCAAGGGAGACAGGCAGTACTTC
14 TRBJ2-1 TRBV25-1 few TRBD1 CASSRDRVSNEQFF TGTGCCAGCAGCCGGGACAGGGTCAGCAATGAGCAGTTCTTC
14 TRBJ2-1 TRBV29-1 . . CSVEDGLLSNEQFF TGCAGCGTTGAAGATGGGCTATTAAGCAATGAGCAGTTCTTC
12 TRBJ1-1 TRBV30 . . CAWRAEGTEAFF TGTGCCTGGAGGGCGGAGGGGACTGAAGCTTTCTTT
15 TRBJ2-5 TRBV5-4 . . CASSGTRAERETQYF TGTGCCAGCAGCGGGACGAGAGCGGAGAGGGAGACCCAGTACTTC
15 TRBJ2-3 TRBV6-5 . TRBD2 CASSTLAGGPDTQYF TGTGCCAGCAGTACCCTAGCGGGAGGCCCAGATACGCAGTATTTT
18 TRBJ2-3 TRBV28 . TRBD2 CASSPTGLAVFDTDTQYF TGTGCCAGCAGCCCCACGGGACTAGCGGTGTTCGACACAGATACGCAGTATTTT
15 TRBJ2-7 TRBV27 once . CASSLHGSESYEQYF TGTGCCAGCAGTTTACACGGGAGTGAGTCCTACGAGCAGTACTTC
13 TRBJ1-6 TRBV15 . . CATSSAPISPLHF TGTGCCACCAGCAGTGCCCCGATTTCACCCCTCCACTTT
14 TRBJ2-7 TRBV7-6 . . CASSSGQRYYEQYF TGTGCCAGCAGCTCTGGACAGAGATACTACGAGCAGTACTTC
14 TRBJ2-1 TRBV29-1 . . CSASSARGYNEQFF TGCAGCGCTTCGTCCGCGAGGGGTTACAATGAGCAGTTCTTC
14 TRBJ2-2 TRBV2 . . CASSEGLNTGELFF TGTGCCAGCAGCGAGGGACTCAACACCGGGGAGCTGTTTTTT
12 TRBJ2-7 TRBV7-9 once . CASSNGRYEQYF TGTGCCAGCAGCAACGGCCGATACGAGCAGTACTTC
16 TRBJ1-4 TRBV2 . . CASYDPFGATNEKLFF TGTGCCAGCTACGATCCATTCGGCGCAACTAATGAAAAACTGTTTTTT
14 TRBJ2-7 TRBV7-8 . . CASSLDGHIPEQYF TGTGCCAGCAGCCTAGATGGCCATATCCCCGAGCAGTACTTC
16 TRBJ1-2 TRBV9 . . CASSERGEGTEYGYTF TGTGCCAGCAGCGAGCGCGGGGAGGGAACGGAATATGGCTACACCTTC
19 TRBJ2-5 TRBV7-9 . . CAGSSHYSTHEGTGETQYF TGTGCCGGCAGCTCGCACTATAGCACCCACGAAGGGACTGGGGAGACCCAGTACTTC
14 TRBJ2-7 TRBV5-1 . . CASSGERPIYEQYF TGCGCCAGCAGCGGGGAGCGTCCAATATACGAGCAGTACTTC